The rows below give T cell receptor beta chains drawn from one sample of a study of shared clonotypes between healthy human individuals. Some clones are missing from TCRdb's copy, which holds only in-frame ones; the method was immunoSEQ multiplex PCR. The repertoire consists of about 2 million clones, with about 95% occurring once and the leading ten covering around 1.1%. The material sequenced was naive CD8+ T cells sorted from blood. These receptors came from a man between 18 and 29 years old in good health. Both conserved end residues are part of each CDR3. A D gene is named only where the DNA matches it firmly. Expanded clones are given a class, and other clones once, few, many or no size at all.

j_call: TRBJ2-5; d_call: TRBD2; v_call: TRBV5-6; clone_size: NA; cdr3_aa: CASSWDLAGEETQYF; cdr3_nt: TGTGCCAGCAGCTGGGATCTAGCGGGAGAAGAGACCCAGTACTTC
j_call: TRBJ2-1; d_call: NA; v_call: TRBV6-5; clone_size: once; cdr3_aa: CASSYGTGNIEQFF; cdr3_nt: TGTGCCAGCAGTTACGGGACTGGGAATATTGAGCAGTTCTTC
j_call: TRBJ2-1; d_call: NA; v_call: TRBV14; clone_size: NA; cdr3_aa: CASSQDPRGPDEQFF; cdr3_nt: TGTGCCAGCAGCCAAGACCCTCGGGGTCCGGATGAGCAGTTCTTC
j_call: TRBJ1-3; d_call: NA; v_call: TRBV4-1; clone_size: NA; cdr3_aa: CASSQRGAGSGNTIYF; cdr3_nt: TGCGCCAGCAGCCAACGAGGGGCTGGCTCTGGAAACACCATATATTTT
j_call: TRBJ2-7; d_call: TRBD1; v_call: TRBV7-9; clone_size: once; cdr3_aa: CASSLGTGVIYEQYF; cdr3_nt: TGTGCCAGCAGCTTAGGCACAGGGGTCATCTACGAGCAGTACTTC
j_call: TRBJ2-7; d_call: NA; v_call: TRBV29-1; clone_size: NA; cdr3_aa: CSVDSGNSYEQYF; cdr3_nt: TGCAGCGTTGACTCAGGGAATTCCTACGAGCAGTACTTC
j_call: TRBJ2-1; d_call: NA; v_call: TRBV9; clone_size: NA; cdr3_aa: CASSRGGSEGNSYNEQFF; cdr3_nt: TGTGCCAGCAGTCGTGGTGGTAGTGAAGGGAACTCCTACAATGAGCAGTTCTTC
j_call: TRBJ1-2; d_call: NA; v_call: TRBV2; clone_size: few; cdr3_aa: CASSENDGYTF; cdr3_nt: TGTGCCAGCAGTGAAAACGACGGCTACACCTTC
j_call: TRBJ1-2; d_call: NA; v_call: TRBV7-9; clone_size: NA; cdr3_aa: CASSPNRGQFSYGYTF; cdr3_nt: TGTGCCAGCAGCCCAAATCGAGGACAGTTTAGCTATGGCTACACCTTC
j_call: TRBJ2-2; d_call: NA; v_call: TRBV6-6; clone_size: NA; cdr3_aa: CASSYYRGVAGELFF; cdr3_nt: TGTGCCAGCAGTTACTATAGGGGTGTTGCCGGGGAGCTGTTTTTT
j_call: TRBJ1-2; d_call: NA; v_call: TRBV4-1; clone_size: NA; cdr3_aa: CASSPTSGFRGYTF; cdr3_nt: TGCGCCAGCAGCCCCACGTCGGGATTTCGAGGCTACACCTTC
j_call: TRBJ2-3; d_call: TRBD2; v_call: TRBV19; clone_size: NA; cdr3_aa: CASSGTSGDTQYF; cdr3_nt: TGTGCCAGTAGCGGGACTAGCGGGGATACGCAGTATTTT
j_call: TRBJ2-7; d_call: NA; v_call: TRBV4-1; clone_size: few; cdr3_aa: CASSQTDGGYEQYF; cdr3_nt: TGCGCCAGCAGCCAAACCGACGGTGGGTACGAGCAGTACTTC
j_call: TRBJ2-7; d_call: NA; v_call: TRBV6-5; clone_size: NA; cdr3_aa: CASSLVTNSPEGQYF; cdr3_nt: TGTGCCAGCAGTCTAGTTACTAACAGCCCTGAAGGGCAGTACTTC